This T cell receptor beta chain was recovered during a study of PD-1 blockade in classical Hodgkin lymphoma. Study overall: Nivolumab was given intravenously to patients at 3 mg/kg every 2 weeks.

Comments on this clone: Its target is unknown.

Every patient had relapsed following autologous stem cell transplantation, and cohorts differed in brentuximab vedotin exposure. General observations from the study: In newly diagnosed patients, baseline TCR diversity was reportedly below that of healthy donors. Complete responders' baseline diversity resembled that of newly diagnosed patients. CD4+ TCR diversity rose significantly by C4D1, and CD8+ TCR diversity did not.

V was clipped by 2 bases and J by 5 bases, with 9 bases between them. The germline gives CDR1 MNHEY, CDR2 SVGAGI. This CDR3 is built from 13 residues. Produced via immunoSEQ multiplex PCR; TCRdb's table is partial and in-frame only. The sample records about 72,000 clones, more than 85% being singletons. This material consisted of peripheral blood mononuclear cells (PBMCs), taken at baseline. The V gene is TRBV6-5, the J gene TRBJ1-1; no definite D call. This receptor was taken from a human donor with classical Hodgkin lymphoma. Here the CDR3 reads CASSYEVWTEAFF. DNA for the CDR3: TGTGCCAGCAGTTACGAGGTTTGGACTGAAGCTTTCTTT.